Below are 14 T cell receptor beta chains sequenced from a single sample in a study of graft-versus-host responses after intestinal transplantation. The data were produced by immunoSEQ multiplex PCR, yet TCRdb's version contains in-frame clones alone and is incomplete. Altogether roughly 60,000 clones are present, about 90% being singletons, with the ten largest covering 1.5% to 2%. The sequenced sample was PBMCs, obtained 26 days after transplant. These receptors all come from a human patient who received an intestinal transplant, so some T cells may come from the graft donor.

This chain links TRBV29-1 with TRBJ2-7; no firm D call. Germline loops: CDR1 SQVTM, CDR2 ANQGSEA. The V gene lost 7 bases and the J gene lost 6 bases, with 10 bases spanning the gap. This CDR3 region has 10 residues. The CDR3 coding sequence is TGCAGCGCATTTAGCAGCGAGCAGTACTTC. Translation gives CSAFSSEQYF.

The rearrangement uses TRBV29-1 and TRBJ2-7, with 9 bases matching TRBD1. V gave up 4 bases and J gave up 4 bases; unmatched junction bases: 11. Germline V gene sequence: CDR1 SQVTM, CDR2 ANQGSEA. The CDR3 is made up of 15 amino acids. The CDR3 spells CSVAEPGQGIYEQYF. The CDR3 DNA sequence: TGCAGCGTTGCCGAGCCGGGACAGGGAATATACGAGCAGTACTTC.

This clone was recorded once. This sequence joins TRBV6-5 and TRBJ2-1; 8 bases fit TRBD2. Per germline, CDR1 MNHEY and CDR2 SVGAGI. Trimming took 6 bases from V and 7 from J; bases not matched to a gene: 11. The CDR3 sequence is 15 residues long. The CDR3 spells CASRTGTRGDNEQFF. The DNA of the CDR3 is TGTGCCAGCAGAACGGGGACTAGAGGGGATAATGAGCAGTTCTTC.

The chain is built from TRBV28 and TRBJ1-1; D gene ambiguous. Per germline, CDR1 MDHEN and CDR2 SYDVKM. Trimming took off 5 bases at V and 0 bases at J, with 16 bases between the two ends. CDR3 length: 16 residues. The CDR3 reads CASSTHREYMNTEAFF. The CDR3 nucleotides are TGTGCCAGCAGTACCCATCGGGAATACATGAACACTGAAGCTTTCTTT. Full variable domain (missing parts from reference TRBV28 and TRBJ1-1): DVKVTQSSRYLVKRTGEKVFLECVQDMDHENMFWYRQDPGLGLRLIYFSYDVKMKEKGDIPEGYSVSREKKERFSLILESASTNQTSMYLCASSTHREYMNTEAFFGQGTRLTVV.

This clone appeared a few times. The CDR3 coding sequence is TGTGCCAGCAGCTTATCGGTATTGGATTCACCCCTCCACTTT. As protein: CASSLSVLDSPLHF. The chain couples TRBV7-6 to TRBJ1-6; no reliable D call. The V and J ends lost 2 bases and 8 bases respectively, with 10 bases between them. Germline CDR1 is SGHVS and CDR2 is FNYEAQ. CDR3 length: 14 residues.

The chain recombines TRBV9 with TRBJ1-4; possible D gene TRBD1, 5 bases. V was clipped by 1 base and J by 7 bases, with 17 bases between them. The germline gives CDR1 SGDLS, CDR2 YYNGEE. The CDR3 length is 16 residues. CDR3 in DNA: TGTGCCAGCAGCGTAAATTCAGGGATTGGTGGTGAAAAACTGTTTTTT. Translation: CASSVNSGIGGEKLFF.

The V call is TRBV9, the J call TRBJ1-2; 12 bases map to TRBD1. The length of the CDR3 is 16 residues. Germline V gene data show CDR1 as SGDLS and CDR2 as YYNGEE. V lost 3 bases and J lost 3; bases outside the gene matches: 6. In nucleotides, the CDR3 is TGTGCCAGCAGCGGAGGGACAGGGGGCTTGGACTATGGCTACACCTTC. Its protein product is CASSGGTGGLDYGYTF. The entire variable domain, with the rest obtained from reference TRBV9 and TRBJ1-2, is as follows: DSGVTQTPKHLITATGQRVTLRCSPRSGDLSVYWYQQSLDQGLQFLIQYYNGEERAKGNILERFSAQQFPDLHSELNLSSLELGDSALYFCASSGGTGGLDYGYTFGSGTRLTVV.

This rearrangement joins TRBV20-1 to TRBJ2-1; D is unclear. This CDR3 comprises 11 residues. V was clipped by 4 bases and J by 3 bases, with 4 bases between them. The germline CDR1 and CDR2 sequences are DFQATT and SNEGSKA (reference sequence). This CDR3 is CSAIYYNEQFF. The CDR3 coding sequence is TGCAGTGCTATTTACTACAATGAGCAGTTCTTC.

The chain uses TRBV4-3 and TRBJ2-1; 9 positions agree with TRBD1. Germline CDR1 is LGHNA and CDR2 is YSLEER. The V gene end was trimmed by 4 bases and the J gene end by 6 bases; junction bases not matched to a gene: 7. This CDR3 is 15 amino acids long. The CDR3 DNA sequence: TGCGCCAGCAGCCGTACAGGGGGCATCGGCAATGAGCAGTTCTTC. Protein sequence: CASSRTGGIGNEQFF.

This chain uses TRBV9 with TRBJ1-4; 8 positions agree with TRBD1. Per the germline V gene, CDR1 is SGDLS and CDR2 is YYNGEE. V gave up 2 bases and J gave up 3 bases; unmatched junction bases: 3. The CDR3 loop spans 15 amino acids. The DNA of the CDR3 is TGTGCCAGCAGCGTCACAGGGGGTCCTAATGAAAAACTGTTTTTT. This translates into CASSVTGGPNEKLFF.

CDR3 DNA: TGCGCCAGCAGCCAAGGGCAGGGGAGTCAGCCCCAGCATTTT. Its protein product is CASSQGQGSQPQHF. This sequence joins TRBV4-1 and TRBJ1-5, with D perhaps TRBD1 (6 bases). This CDR3 is 14 amino acids long. Trimming left V 1 base short and J 6 bases short, with 10 bases between. In germline, CDR1 is MGHRA, CDR2 YSYEKL.

V gene TRBV6-1 combines with J gene TRBJ2-7; maybe TRBD1 (5 bases). This CDR3 region has 16 residues. Germline V gene sequence: CDR1 MNHNS, CDR2 SASEGT. Trimming left V 1 base short and J 4 bases short, with 17 bases between. The CDR3 reads CASSEGLLGVLYEQYV. CDR3 nucleotides: TGTGCCAGCAGTGAAGGGCTGTTAGGGGTTCTTTACGAGCAGTACGTC.

V gene TRBV30 combines with J gene TRBJ1-2, with D possibly matching TRBD1 (6 bases). With 0 bases removed from V and 4 bases from J, the gap between germline ends came to 9 bases. The CDR3 totals 13 residues. Germline values: CDR1 GTSNPN, CDR2 SVGIG (reference sequence). The CDR3: CAWSVGGGYGYTF. CDR3 sequence (DNA): TGTGCCTGGAGTGTAGGGGGGGGCTATGGCTACACCTTC.

The chain uses TRBV11-2 and TRBJ2-7; a weak D match, TRBD2 (6 bases). The CDR3 is made up of 13 amino acids. With 5 bases removed from V and 4 bases from J, the gap between germline ends came to 12 bases. Germline CDR1 and CDR2: SGHAT and FQNNGV. The CDR3 DNA reads TGTGCCAGCAGCCTGGGGGGTTCTTACGAGCAGTACGTC. The encoded protein is CASSLGGSYEQYV.